The 19 T cell receptor beta chains in this list originate from one sample, sequenced in a study of blood T cell repertoires in COVID-19. TCRdb keeps only in-frame clones here, not all; method: immunoSEQ multiplex PCR. There are around 100,000 clones in the sample; 86% occur only once, and approximately 4% lies in the top ten. The sample was peripheral blood. Receptors were obtained from a man aged 35 to 55 with acute or convalescent COVID-19.

The V gene is TRBV6-5, the J gene TRBJ2-4, with 7 bases lining up with TRBD1. The CDR3 has 15 residues. The V gene's germline CDR1 is MNHEY and CDR2 SVGAGI. Germline trimming cut 7 bases from V and 1 base from J; bases unmatched to any gene: 7. The CDR3 DNA is TGTGCCAGCAACGAGGGGGCCTGGGCCAAAAACATTCAGTACTTC. Amino acid sequence: CASNEGAWAKNIQYF.

V and J are TRBV5-4 and TRBJ2-5; 7 positions match TRBD1. There are 14 residues in the CDR3. The V gene end was trimmed by 4 bases and the J gene end by 1 base; junction bases not matched to a gene: 4. Germline V gives CDR1 SGHNT, CDR2 YYREEE (reference sequence). CDR3 region: CASSPGTVQETQYF. The CDR3 coding sequence is TGTGCCAGCAGCCCGGGGACAGTCCAAGAGACCCAGTACTTC.

The rearrangement joins TRBV4-1 to TRBJ1-5; D gene ambiguous. CDR1 is MGHRA, CDR2 YSYEKL, per germline. Trimming removed 0 bases from V and 2 bases from J, with 5 bases in between. This CDR3 is built from 14 residues. CDR3 sequence reads: CASSQEEGNQPQHF. The CDR3 nucleotides are TGCGCCAGCAGCCAAGAGGAGGGCAATCAGCCCCAGCATTTT.

This clone is a singleton in its sample. The chain is built from TRBV6-5 and TRBJ2-7; 11 nucleotides align to TRBD2. Germline V gene sequence: CDR1 MNHEY, CDR2 SVGAGI. J gave up 4 bases and V 2 bases, and 7 bases lay outside the gene matches. The CDR3 contains 16 residues. CDR3 DNA sequence: TGTGCCAGCAGTTACGCCCTAGCGGGAGGCTGGTACGAGCAGTACTTC. Amino acid sequence: CASSYALAGGWYEQYF.

Comments on this clone: The sample contains more than one DNA sequence encoding this CDR3. The rearrangement uses TRBV5-1 and TRBJ2-5; no definite D call. V lost 2 bases, J lost 5 bases, and 4 bases lay in between. CDR3 length: 11 residues. Germline values: CDR1 SGHRS, CDR2 YFSETQ. CDR3 sequence (DNA): TGCGCCAGCAGCTTAGAGGAGACCCAGTACTTC. It yields the protein CASSLEETQYF.

The J gene is TRBJ2-3, the V gene TRBV9; 8 positions agree with TRBD2. CDR1 SGDLS and CDR2 YYNGEE come from the germline V gene. Germline trimming cut 0 bases from V and 2 bases from J; bases unmatched to any gene: 5. CDR3 length: 16 residues. The CDR3, as DNA: TGTGCCAGCAGCGTAGGCGGGGGGACCAACACAGATACGCAGTATTTT. It specifies CASSVGGGTNTDTQYF.

The genes are TRBV5-4 and TRBJ1-2; D remains unclear. V was cut by 6 bases and J by 6 bases, with 18 bases left in between. The CDR3 loop spans 14 amino acids. Germline CDR1 SGHNT, CDR2 YYREEE (reference sequence). In DNA, the CDR3 is TGTGCCAGCAACACCGGCCGAGGTCCGGATGGCTACACCTTC. Protein product: CASNTGRGPDGYTF.

CDR3 nucleotide sequence: TGTGCCAGCAGCTCTCGGGGTTTCGGTGAAGCTTTCTTT. It specifies CASSSRGFGEAFF. The chain recombines TRBV6-5 with TRBJ1-1; the D is unclear. Trimming cost V 6 bases and J 7 bases, with 15 bases left between them. This CDR3 has 13 residues. Germline-derived CDR1 and CDR2 are MNHEY and SVGAGI.

The chain employs TRBV6-6 and TRBJ2-5; 9 bases are a match to TRBD2. The V gene end was trimmed by 2 bases and the J gene end by 4 bases; junction bases not matched to a gene: 8. Per germline, CDR1 MNHNY and CDR2 SVGAGI (reference sequence). This CDR3 spans 16 amino acids. CDR3 nucleotide sequence: TGTGCCAGCAGTTACCGGGTGGCTAGCGGGGCAGAGACCCAGTACTTC. This encodes CASSYRVASGAETQYF.

The chain joins TRBV5-1 to TRBJ1-1, with a weak D call TRBD1 (6 bases). V lost 4 bases and J lost 0, with 10 bases in between. CDR1 is SGHRS and CDR2 is YFSETQ in the germline V gene. The CDR3 length is 14 residues. DNA of the CDR3: TGCGCCAGCAGCCCCGGGACAATGAACACTGAAGCTTTCTTT. It codes for CASSPGTMNTEAFF. The full variable domain, rest sourced from reference TRBV5-1 and TRBJ1-1, is KAGVTQTPRYLIKTRGQQVTLSCSPISGHRSVSWYQQTPGQGLQFLFEYFSETQRNKGNFPGRFSGRQFSNSRSEMNVSTLELGDSALYLCASSPGTMNTEAFFGQGTRLTVV.

J is TRBJ1-1 and V is TRBV6-1; 9 bases match TRBD1. The length of the CDR3 is 13 residues. Germline trimming cut 5 bases from V and 7 bases from J; bases unmatched to any gene: 5. CDR1 is MNHNS and CDR2 is SASEGT in the germline V gene. The CDR3 region is CASSQGQGGEAFF. Here the CDR3 DNA reads TGTGCCAGCAGTCAGGGACAGGGAGGTGAAGCTTTCTTT.

The chain uses TRBV30 and TRBJ1-4; perhaps TRBD1 as D (5 bases). Trimming shortened V by 3 bases and J by 8 bases, and 13 bases separated the two germline ends. The CDR3 is 13 amino acids. Looked up from germline, CDR1 is GTSNPN and CDR2 is SVGIG (reference sequence). CDR3 in DNA: TGTGCCTGGAGCCCAGGGTGGGGAGAAAAACTGTTTTTT. It specifies CAWSPGWGEKLFF.

This chain connects TRBV6-1 to TRBJ2-4, with a possible D match to TRBD2 (5 bases). CDR1 is MNHNS and CDR2 is SASEGT in the germline V gene. CDR3 length equals 18 residues. The V end lost 1 base, the J end lost 0 bases, and 16 bases lay between the germline ends. The CDR3 DNA follows: TGTGCCAGCAGTGAAGTGGAGGCCGGGATTCTAGCCAAAAACATTCAGTACTTC. Its protein product is CASSEVEAGILAKNIQYF.

The CDR3 sequence is CASSLGAEAGELFF. CDR3 coding DNA: TGTGCCAGCAGCTTAGGAGCGGAAGCCGGGGAGCTGTTTTTT. This rearrangement joins TRBV11-2 to TRBJ2-2; TRBD2 is a possible D gene (5 bases). The CDR3 has 14 residues. Between the trimmed V and J ends, which lost 1 base and 6 bases, there was a span of 9 bases. The germline V gene has CDR1 SGHAT and CDR2 FQNNGV.

The chain uses TRBV19 and TRBJ1-1; D gene unclear. CDR1 and CDR2 from the germline V gene are LNHDA and SQIVND (reference sequence). V lost 0 bases to trimming and J lost 0 bases, with 8 bases between them. This CDR3 contains 15 residues. CDR3 sequence reads: CASSIDPTLNTEAFF. The DNA of the CDR3 is TGTGCCAGTAGTATAGACCCGACTCTGAACACTGAAGCTTTCTTT.

The chain is built from TRBV5-1 and TRBJ2-2; maybe TRBD1 (6 bases). CDR3 length: 16 amino acids. V was clipped by 1 base and J by 1 base, with 11 bases between them. Germline CDR1 is SGHRS and CDR2 is YFSETQ. The CDR3 DNA sequence: TGCGCCAGCAGCTTGTTACTGGACAGGAACACCGGGGAGCTGTTTTTT. Translating gives CASSLLLDRNTGELFF.

The chain couples TRBV23-1 to TRBJ2-3; no clear D gene. TRBV23-1 is sorted into the ORF group, with uncertain function. Trimming removed 3 bases from V and 5 bases from J, with 18 bases in between. The CDR3 consists of 16 residues. The CDR3 loop reads CASSHTRPEPGDTQYF. As DNA, the CDR3 is TGCGCCAGCAGTCATACCCGCCCGGAGCCTGGAGATACGCAGTATTTT.

This chain joins TRBV7-2 and TRBJ2-3; TRBD2 might be the D (7 bases). This CDR3 comprises 17 residues. In germline, CDR1 is SGHTA, CDR2 FQGNSA. V was trimmed by 0 bases and J by 6 bases, leaving 19 bases between them. The CDR3 region has the DNA TGTGCCAGCAGCTTAGCCGTGGTGGGGGGGCCTTCGGATACGCAGTATTTT. Translated, it gives CASSLAVVGGPSDTQYF.

The V and J genes are TRBV19 and TRBJ1-2; 8 bases align to TRBD1. This CDR3 has 15 amino acids. Germline V gene data show CDR1 as LNHDA and CDR2 as SQIVND (reference sequence). V lost 2 bases and J lost 6; bases outside the gene matches: 8. The CDR3 DNA reads TGTGCCAGTAGTATATCTACAGGGGGAGTCAATGGCTACACCTTC. It translates to CASSISTGGVNGYTF.